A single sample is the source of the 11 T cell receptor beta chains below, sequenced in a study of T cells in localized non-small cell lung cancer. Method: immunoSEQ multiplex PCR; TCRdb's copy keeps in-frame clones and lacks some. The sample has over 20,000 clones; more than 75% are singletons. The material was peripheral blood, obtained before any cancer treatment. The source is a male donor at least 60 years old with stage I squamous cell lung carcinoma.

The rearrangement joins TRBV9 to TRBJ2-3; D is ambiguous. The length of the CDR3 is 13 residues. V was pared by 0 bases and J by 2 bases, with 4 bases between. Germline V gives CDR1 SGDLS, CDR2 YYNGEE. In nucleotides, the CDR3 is TGTGCCAGCAGCGTAGCCCTCACAGATACGCAGTATTTT. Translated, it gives CASSVALTDTQYF.

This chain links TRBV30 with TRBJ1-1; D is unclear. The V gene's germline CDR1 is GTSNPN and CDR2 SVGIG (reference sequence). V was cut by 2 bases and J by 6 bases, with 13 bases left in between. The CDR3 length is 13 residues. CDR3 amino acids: CAWSKAELAEAFF. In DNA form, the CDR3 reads TGTGCCTGGAGTAAGGCAGAATTGGCTGAAGCTTTCTTT.

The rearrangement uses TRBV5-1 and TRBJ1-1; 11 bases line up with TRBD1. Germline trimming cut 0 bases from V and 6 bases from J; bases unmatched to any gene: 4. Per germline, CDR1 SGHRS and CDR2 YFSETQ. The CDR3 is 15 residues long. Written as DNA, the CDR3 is TGCGCCAGCAGCTTGGAGGGACAGGGGGTAGCTGAAGCTTTCTTT. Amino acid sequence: CASSLEGQGVAEAFF.

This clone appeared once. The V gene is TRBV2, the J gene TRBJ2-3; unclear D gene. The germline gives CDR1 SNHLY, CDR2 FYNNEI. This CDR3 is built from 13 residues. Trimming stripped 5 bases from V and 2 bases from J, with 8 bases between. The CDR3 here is CASSTGFTDTQYF. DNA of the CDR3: TGTGCCAGCAGTACGGGCTTCACAGATACGCAGTATTTT.

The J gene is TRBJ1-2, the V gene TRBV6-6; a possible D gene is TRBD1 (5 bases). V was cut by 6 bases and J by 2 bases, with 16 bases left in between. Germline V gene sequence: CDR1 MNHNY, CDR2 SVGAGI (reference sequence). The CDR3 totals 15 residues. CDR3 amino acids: CASSSLLTANYGYTF. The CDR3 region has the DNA TGTGCCAGCAGCTCACTCTTGACAGCCAACTATGGCTACACCTTC.

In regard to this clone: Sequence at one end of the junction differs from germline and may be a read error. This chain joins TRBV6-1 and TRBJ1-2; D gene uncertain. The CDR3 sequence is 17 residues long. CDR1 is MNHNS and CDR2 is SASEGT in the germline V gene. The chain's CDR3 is CASSDSFKLSGRPHLNF. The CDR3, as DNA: TGTGCCAGCAGTGATTCTTTTAAACTATCGGGCAGGCCGCACTTGAACTTC.

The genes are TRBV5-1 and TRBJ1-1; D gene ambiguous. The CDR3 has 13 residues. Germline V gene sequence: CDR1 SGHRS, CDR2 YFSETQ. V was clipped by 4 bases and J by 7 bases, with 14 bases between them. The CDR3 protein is CASSRAGSDEAFF. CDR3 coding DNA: TGCGCCAGCAGCCGGGCCGGATCGGATGAAGCTTTCTTT.

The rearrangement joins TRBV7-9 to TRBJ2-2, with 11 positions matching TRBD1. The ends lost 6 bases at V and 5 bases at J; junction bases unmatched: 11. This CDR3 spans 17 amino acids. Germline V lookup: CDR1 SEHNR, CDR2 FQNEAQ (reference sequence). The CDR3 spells CASRPSGTGGTTGELFF. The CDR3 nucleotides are TGTGCCAGCAGACCCTCCGGGACAGGGGGTACTACCGGGGAGCTGTTTTTT. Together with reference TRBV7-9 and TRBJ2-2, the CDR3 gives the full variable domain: DTGVSQNPRHKITKRGQNVTFRCDPISEHNRLYWYRQTLGQGPEFLTYFQNEAQLEKSRLLSDRFSAERPKGSFSTLEIQRTEQGDSAMYLCASRPSGTGGTTGELFFGEGSRLTVL.

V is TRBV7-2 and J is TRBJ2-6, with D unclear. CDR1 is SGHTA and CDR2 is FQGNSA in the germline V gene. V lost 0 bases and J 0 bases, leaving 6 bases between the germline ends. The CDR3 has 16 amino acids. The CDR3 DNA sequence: TGTGCCAGCAGCTTAGCACCAGGCTCTGGGGCCAACGTCCTGACTTTC. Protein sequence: CASSLAPGSGANVLTF.

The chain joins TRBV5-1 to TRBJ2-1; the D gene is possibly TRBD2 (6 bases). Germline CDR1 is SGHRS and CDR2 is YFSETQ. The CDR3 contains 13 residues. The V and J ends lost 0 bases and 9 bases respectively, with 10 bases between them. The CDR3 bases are TGCGCCAGCAGCTTGGCCGGGGGAACTGAGCAGTTCTTC. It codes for CASSLAGGTEQFF.

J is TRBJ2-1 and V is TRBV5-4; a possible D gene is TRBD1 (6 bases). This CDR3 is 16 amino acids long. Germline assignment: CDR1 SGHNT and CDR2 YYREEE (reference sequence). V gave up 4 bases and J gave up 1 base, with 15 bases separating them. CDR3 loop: CASSGGQRYSYNEQFF. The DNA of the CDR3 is TGTGCCAGCAGCGGCGGACAGAGGTATTCCTACAATGAGCAGTTCTTC.